This T cell receptor beta chain was found in a study of blood T cell repertoires in COVID-19. Authors' methods: Estimated nucleated cell counts came from reference gene primer amplification. Libraries were prepared by immunoSEQ multiplex PCR; TCRdb keeps only in-frame clonotypes and omits some of them. V, J and clone size are taken as reported in that table, and D and trimming were inferred from the DNA itself. The sample lists about 120,000 clones; around 78% were seen once. Trimming pared 1 base from V and 4 bases from J, leaving 8 bases between. Looked up from germline, CDR1 is MNHNS and CDR2 is SASEGT. The CDR3 sequence is 13 residues long.

V is TRBV6-1 and J is TRBJ2-7; D remains unclear. The TCR was taken from a young man with acute or convalescent COVID-19. Source material: peripheral blood. CDR3 in DNA: TGTGCCAGCAGTGAAGGTACAGCATACGAGCAGTACGTC. It encodes CASSEGTAYEQYV.